This T cell receptor beta chain was sequenced during a study of regulatory T cells in long-lasting Graves disease. Investigators prepared the TCR beta libraries by applying iRepertoire HTBI primers and Arm-PCR of CDR3 regions. TCRdb reprocessed the multiplex PCR reads with MiXCR, giving one entry per CDR3 protein. The sample lists around 250,000 distinct CDR3 sequences, roughly 18% occurring once. Time point noted: newly diagnosed GD, antithyroid drugs for less than 3 months. RNA from PBMCs was the source of the TCR library. Looked up from germline, CDR1 is SGHDT and CDR2 is YYEEEE. Germline trimming cut 5 bases from V and 6 bases from J; bases unmatched to any gene: 4. The CDR3 spans 13 residues. A further study also used this sample, focusing on T cells in Graves' hyperthyroidism and ophthalmopathy. That report notes: Exclusion of a patient resulted from uncontrolled infection, other autoimmune disease, pregnancy or lactation. A 13 V-J signature model discriminated ophthalmopathy versus stable hyperthyroidism.

The chain carries TRBV5-6 and TRBJ2-1; 8 bases map to TRBD1. The input for sequencing was peripheral blood mononuclear cells (PBMCs), taken at new diagnosis, from a patient treated with antithyroid drugs. The clonotype comes from a woman aged 30 to 39 with Graves disease. The CDR3: CASSTGQGNEQFF. As DNA, the CDR3 is TGTGCCAGCAGTACCGGACAGGGCAATGAGCAGTTCTTC.